The 5 T cell receptor beta chains listed next were all sequenced from one sample in a study of blood T cell repertoires in COVID-19. TCRdb's table, derived via immunoSEQ multiplex PCR, lists solely in-frame clones and lacks some. The sample holds approximately 210,000 clones; approximately 84% are singletons and the top ten take 5.1%. The sequenced sample was peripheral blood. The receptors here all came from an older woman with active or convalescent COVID-19.

The rearrangement links TRBV16 to TRBJ2-2, with TRBD2 matching over 9 bases. Germline assignment: CDR1 KGHSY and CDR2 FQNENV. The CDR3 is made up of 16 amino acids. J gave up 4 bases and V 3 bases, and 6 bases lay outside the gene matches. CDR3 loop: CASSHRGRVGTGELFF. For the CDR3, the DNA is TGTGCCAGCAGCCATCGCGGGAGGGTTGGCACCGGGGAGCTGTTTTTT.

This chain connects TRBV28 to TRBJ1-5, with 10 bases matching TRBD1. CDR1 and CDR2 from the germline V gene are MDHEN and SYDVKM. V shed 3 bases, J shed 8 bases, and the junction held 7 bases outside the gene matches. This CDR3 region has 15 residues. In DNA, the CDR3 is TGTGCCAGCAGTTTCCAGACAGGGGGCGTAAAGCCCCAGCATTTT. Translating gives CASSFQTGGVKPQHF.

The chain is built from TRBV5-1 and TRBJ2-7; 9 positions agree with TRBD2. With 4 bases clipped from V and 6 bases from J, the junction kept 8 bases outside the gene matches. This CDR3 is built from 14 residues. Germline V gene sequence: CDR1 SGHRS, CDR2 YFSETQ. CDR3 region: CASSLDGTSSEQYF. In DNA, the CDR3 is TGCGCCAGCAGCCTCGATGGGACTAGCTCCGAGCAGTACTTC.

V gene TRBV7-6 combines with J gene TRBJ2-7; 14 nucleotides line up with TRBD2. V shed 6 bases and J 3 bases; nucleotides not matched to a gene: 13. CDR1 is SGHVS and CDR2 is FNYEAQ in the germline V gene. The CDR3 length is 18 residues. CDR3: CASSHNPGLAGEGYEQYF. The CDR3 coding sequence is TGTGCCAGCAGTCACAACCCGGGACTAGCGGGAGAAGGCTACGAGCAGTACTTC.

This clone has a handful of counts. The J gene is TRBJ2-3, the V gene TRBV18; the D gene is possibly TRBD1 (6 bases). The length of the CDR3 is 14 residues. V was shortened by 6 bases and J by 0 bases, with 10 bases between the two germline ends. Looked up from germline, CDR1 is KGHSH and CDR2 is LQKENI. CDR3 protein: CASSYTGSTDTQYF. The DNA for the CDR3 is TGTGCCAGCTCCTACACAGGGAGCACAGATACGCAGTATTTT.